This entry lists 20 T cell receptor beta chains sequenced from one sample in a study of T-cell reconstitution after alpha-beta-depleted transplantation in children. As it was prepared, the TCRbeta library received unique molecular identifiers. TCRdb re-called the PCR reads with MiXCR, one entry per CDR3 protein. The sample has 120,000 or so distinct CDR3 sequences, approximately 10% seen once; the top ten hold more than 7%. The source material was PBMCs from the stem cell graft donor, sampled from the stem cell graft. These receptors originate from a human donor who donated a stem cell graft to a child with acute lymphoblastic leukemia.

At least ten counts were recorded for this clonotype. V is TRBV12-3 or TRBV12-4 and J is TRBJ2-1; 8 bases map to TRBD2. This CDR3 spans 11 amino acids. With V trimmed by 6 bases and J by 12 bases, 4 bases remained unmatched. The CDR3 bases are TGTGCCAGCAGAATAGCGGGGCGGCAGTTCTTC. The encoded protein is CASRIAGRQFF.

At least ten counts were recorded for this clonotype. The chain has TRBV29-1 and TRBJ2-3; TRBD2 matches 16 bases. V lost 6 bases, J lost 2 bases, and 14 bases stayed unmatched. Germline CDR1 SQVTM, CDR2 ANQGSEA. The length of the CDR3 is 19 residues. DNA of the CDR3: TGCAGCGTCTCAACGATGGGGACTAGCGGGAGGGCCACCACAGATACGCAGTATTTT. Encoded protein: CSVSTMGTSGRATTDTQYF.

The sample holds many counts of this clonotype. This chain connects TRBV12-3 or TRBV12-4 to TRBJ2-1, with 7 positions matching TRBD1. The CDR3 contains 14 residues. With 7 bases clipped from V and 0 bases from J, the junction kept 3 bases outside the gene matches. CDR3 sequence: CASNRGSSYNEQFF. In DNA, the CDR3 is TGTGCCAGCAACAGGGGTAGCTCCTACAATGAGCAGTTCTTC.

For this clonotype: A much bigger clone sits one base away, suggesting this may be a read error. This chain links TRBV6-2 or TRBV6-3 with TRBJ2-4; the D gene could be TRBD1 or TRBD2 (5 bases each). The CDR3 contains 16 residues. CDR1 is MNHEY and CDR2 is SVGEGT in the germline V gene. CDR3 residues: CASGDAWSGAKNSQYF. The CDR3 nucleotides read TGTGCCAGCGGGGACGCTTGGTCAGGAGCCAAAAACAGTCAGTACTTC.

This sequence joins TRBV2 and TRBJ2-3, with a possible D match to TRBD1 (6 bases). The CDR3 runs 13 residues. The germline V gene has CDR1 SNHLY and CDR2 FYNNEI. Trimming removed 11 bases from V and 4 bases from J, with 16 bases in between. CDR3 sequence reads: CACPGSGADTQYF. The CDR3, as DNA: TGTGCCTGTCCGGGATCAGGGGCAGATACGCAGTATTTT.

This clonotype was counted ten times or more. V gene TRBV29-1 combines with J gene TRBJ2-7; 11 positions agree with TRBD1. The CDR3 loop spans 14 amino acids. Germline V gene sequence: CDR1 SQVTM, CDR2 ANQGSEA. V gave up 6 bases and J gave up 5 bases; unmatched junction bases: 9. CDR3 nucleotide sequence: TGCAGCGTCGCCAGGACAGGGGGCGGCGACGAGCAGTACTTC. Translating it yields CSVARTGGGDEQYF.

This clonotype was recorded many times. The CDR3: CASSSPPRAHGDSGNTIYF. DNA of the CDR3: TGTGCCAGCAGCTCCCCCCCGAGAGCCCACGGAGATTCTGGAAACACCATATATTTT. The rearrangement joins TRBV11-2 to TRBJ1-3; unclear D gene. The CDR3 runs 19 residues. Germline V CDR1 and CDR2: SGHAT, FQNNGV. The V end lost 4 bases, the J end lost 1 base, and 23 bases lay between the germline ends.

This clonotype has a count of ten or more. The junction and the germline gene differ at one end; a read error may be behind it. The chain combines TRBV11-2 with TRBJ2-7; D gene ambiguous. Looked up from germline, CDR1 is SGHAT and CDR2 is FQNNGV. The CDR3 runs to 14 residues. The CDR3 loop reads CASSLEWSSYEQYF. Written as DNA, the CDR3 is TGTGCCAGCAGCCTAGAGTGGAGCTCCTACGAGCAGTACTTC.

Ten or more counts support this clonotype. V usage is TRBV28 and J usage is TRBJ2-7; unclear D gene. Trimming pared 2 bases from V and 0 bases from J, leaving 20 bases between. Per the germline V gene, CDR1 is MDHEN and CDR2 is SYDVKM. This CDR3 region has 18 residues. The CDR3 protein is CASSLIGPPHISSYEQYF. The CDR3 DNA is TGTGCCAGCAGTTTAATCGGTCCCCCACACATTTCCTCCTACGAGCAGTACTTC.

This clonotype was counted at least ten times. CDR3 amino acids: CSARDRFRSSYEQYF. The CDR3 DNA reads as TGCAGTGCTAGAGATAGGTTCCGGTCCTCCTACGAGCAGTACTTC. The chain carries TRBV20-1 and TRBJ2-7, with D hard to call. Between the trimmed V and J ends, which lost 0 bases and 0 bases, there was a span of 12 bases. This CDR3 is 15 amino acids long. Germline lookup yields CDR1 DFQATT and CDR2 SNEGSKA (reference sequence).

This clonotype is medium-sized. The chain couples TRBV7-9 to TRBJ1-5, with TRBD1 as a possible D gene (5 bases). Trimming removed 1 base from V and 6 bases from J, with 10 bases in between. Germline lookup yields CDR1 SEHNR and CDR2 FQNEAQ (reference sequence). The CDR3 has 14 residues. CDR3 in DNA: TGTGCCAGCAGCTTAGGCAGGGATGGTCAGCCCCAGCATTTT. It codes for CASSLGRDGQPQHF.

At least ten counts were recorded for this clonotype. The rearrangement links TRBV5-1 to TRBJ2-3, with TRBD2 matching 10 bases. V shed 4 bases and J 0 bases; nucleotides not matched to a gene: 5. Germline V gene data show CDR1 as SGHRS and CDR2 as YFSETQ. The CDR3 loop spans 16 amino acids. CDR3 residues: CASSPHSGRSTDTQYF. CDR3 in DNA: TGCGCCAGCAGCCCCCATAGCGGGAGGAGCACAGATACGCAGTATTTT.

In this sample, this clonotype turned up many times. The chain has TRBV5-5 and TRBJ2-7; either TRBD1 or TRBD2 may fit D (5 bases each). In germline, CDR1 is SGHKS, CDR2 YYEKEE (reference sequence). This CDR3 is 15 amino acids long. Deletions cut 4 bases from V and 7 bases from J, with 21 bases between. The CDR3 nucleotides read TGTGCCAGCAGCCCCGTTTCCGGGACCCCGACGGAGCAGTACTTC. This encodes CASSPVSGTPTEQYF.

This clonotype was picked up many times. The chain recombines TRBV15 with TRBJ2-1; D is unresolved. Germline V gene data show CDR1 as LNHNV and CDR2 as YYDKDF (reference sequence). With 5 bases removed from V and 15 bases from J, the gap between germline ends came to 26 bases. CDR3 size: 15 residues. CDR3 sequence reads: CATSPVGSYPERMFF. CDR3 bases: TGTGCCACCAGCCCTGTAGGAAGTTACCCTGAGAGGATGTTCTTC.

This clonotype was observed at least ten times. J is TRBJ2-7 and V is TRBV20-1, with D tentatively TRBD2 (5 bases). Trimming cost V 2 bases and J 4 bases, with 12 bases left between them. This CDR3 has 13 amino acids. CDR1 is DFQATT and CDR2 is SNEGSKA in the germline V gene (reference sequence). The CDR3 DNA reads TGCAGTGCTAGAAAGCCTAGCTTGTACGAGCAGTACTTC. Translation: CSARKPSLYEQYF.

Regarding this clonotype: A much larger clone is a single base away; this may be a read error. The J gene is TRBJ2-3, the V gene TRBV20-1; 7 bases map to TRBD2. CDR1 is DFQATT and CDR2 is SNEGSKA in the germline V gene (reference sequence). The CDR3 has 14 residues. This chain's CDR3 is CSASWREKSDTHHF. For the CDR3, the DNA is TGCAGTGCTAGTTGGCGGGAGAAGTCAGATACGCATCATTTT.

This clonotype was detected ten times or more. The chain recombines TRBV12-3 or TRBV12-4 with TRBJ2-4; D is ambiguous. Deletions cut 3 bases from V and 0 bases from J, with 6 bases between. This CDR3 region has 14 residues. The CDR3 spells CASSFQLAKNIQYF. As DNA, the CDR3 is TGTGCCAGCAGTTTTCAATTAGCCAAAAACATTCAGTACTTC.

This clonotype was picked up many times. This chain links TRBV5-1 with TRBJ2-3; D gene uncertain. V shed 1 base and J shed 2 bases, with 11 bases lying between them. The CDR3 extends over 15 amino acids. Germline CDR1 and CDR2: SGHRS and YFSETQ. As DNA, the CDR3 is TGCGCCAGCAGCTTGACCACAGCCCACACAGATACGCAGTATTTT. Translation: CASSLTTAHTDTQYF.

This clonotype occurred many times. The V and J genes are TRBV12-3 or TRBV12-4 and TRBJ2-2; 8 bases match TRBD2. This CDR3 comprises 15 residues. V gave up 3 bases and J gave up 4 bases; unmatched junction bases: 4. The CDR3 nucleotides are TGTGCCAGCAGTTTGGTCGGGGGGGGCACCGGGGAGCTGTTTTTT. Translation gives CASSLVGGGTGELFF.

The V and J genes are TRBV4-3 and TRBJ2-7; 10 bases align to TRBD1. From germline, CDR1 is LGHNA and CDR2 YSLEER. The J segment lost 6 bases and the V segment lost 4 bases, leaving 3 bases of the junction unmatched. The CDR3 runs to 13 residues. In DNA form, the CDR3 reads TGCGCCAGCAGCCTGCGGACAGGGGGCGAGCAGTACTTC. Translating gives CASSLRTGGEQYF.